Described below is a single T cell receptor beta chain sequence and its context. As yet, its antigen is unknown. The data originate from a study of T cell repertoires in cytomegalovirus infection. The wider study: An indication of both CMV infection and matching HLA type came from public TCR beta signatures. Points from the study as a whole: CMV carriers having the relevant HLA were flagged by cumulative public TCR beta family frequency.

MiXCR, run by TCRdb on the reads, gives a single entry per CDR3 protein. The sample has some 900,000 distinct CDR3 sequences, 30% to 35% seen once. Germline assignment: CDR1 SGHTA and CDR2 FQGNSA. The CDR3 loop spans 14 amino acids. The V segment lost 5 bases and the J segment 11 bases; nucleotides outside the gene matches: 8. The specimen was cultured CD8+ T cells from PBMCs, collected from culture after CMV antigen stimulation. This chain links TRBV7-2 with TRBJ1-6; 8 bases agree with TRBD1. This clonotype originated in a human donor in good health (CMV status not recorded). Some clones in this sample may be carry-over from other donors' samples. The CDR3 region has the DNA TGTGCCAGCAGCCAGCAGGGGGCTAGTACACCCCTCCACTTT. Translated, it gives CASSQQGASTPLHF. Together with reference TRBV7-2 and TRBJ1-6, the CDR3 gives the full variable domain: GAGVSQSPSNKVTEKGKDVELRCDPISGHTALYWYRQSLGQGLEFLIYFQGNSAPDKSGLPSDRFSAERTGGSVSTLTIQRTQQEDSAVYLCASSQQGASTPLHFGNGTRLTVT.